These T cell receptor beta chains were read from a single sample in a study of blood T cell repertoires in COVID-19. Measured with immunoSEQ multiplex PCR; TCRdb has only the in-frame clones, and not every one. The table lists more than 300,000 clones, roughly nine tenths of them singletons, with under 8% in the top ten. The sample comprised peripheral blood. The receptor set was obtained from a man aged 18 to 30 who had recovered from COVID-19. CDR3s include the opening cysteine and the closing phenylalanine or tryptophan. Fields, in order: J gene, clone size, V gene, D gene, CDR3 protein, CDR3 DNA. The D gene is left open where the match is weak. Expanded clones get a size class; other rows say once, few or many, or leave the size out.

TRBJ1-5,NA,TRBV2,NA,CASKLYSNQPQHF,TGTGCCAGCAAGCTTTATAGCAATCAGCCCCAGCATTTT
TRBJ2-7,NA,TRBV10-3,NA,CAIRGEGQDRLAYEQYF,TGTGCCATCAGAGGGGAGGGTCAGGACAGACTAGCCTACGAGCAGTACTTC
TRBJ2-7,NA,TRBV7-9,TRBD2,CASSLLLAGIYEQYF,TGTGCCAGCAGCTTATTACTAGCGGGGATCTACGAGCAGTACTTC
TRBJ2-2,NA,TRBV9,NA,CASSSRTGENTGELFF,TGTGCCAGCAGCTCCCGGACGGGGGAGAACACCGGGGAGCTGTTTTTT
TRBJ2-3,NA,TRBV5-1,TRBD2,CASSSGLAGLSTDTQYF,TGCGCCAGCAGCTCAGGACTAGCGGGGCTTAGCACAGATACGCAGTATTTT
TRBJ2-7,NA,TRBV20-1,NA,CSAPINYEQYF,TGCAGTGCCCCAATCAACTACGAGCAGTACTTC
TRBJ1-6,NA,TRBV5-6,NA,CASSLDLGRSSYNSPLHF,TGTGCCAGCAGCTTGGACTTGGGCAGAAGCTCCTATAATTCACCCCTCCACTTT
TRBJ2-2,NA,TRBV6-5,TRBD2,CASSRDYSNTGELFF,TGTGCCAGCAGCCGGGACTATTCGAACACCGGGGAGCTGTTTTTT
TRBJ1-1,once,TRBV7-9,TRBD1,CASSPRDSEAFF,TGTGCCAGCAGCCCTCGGGACAGTGAAGCTTTCTTT
TRBJ2-2,NA,TRBV7-2,NA,CASSPGRGQRVTGELFF,TGTGCCAGCAGCCCCGGGAGGGGACAGAGGGTCACCGGGGAGCTGTTTTTT
TRBJ2-7,NA,TRBV24-1,TRBD2,CATSDWTSRDYEQYF,TGTGCCACCAGTGATTGGACTAGCCGCGATTACGAGCAGTACTTC
TRBJ2-2,NA,TRBV27,TRBD1,CASSMGQGITGELFF,TGTGCCAGCAGTATGGGACAGGGTATCACCGGGGAGCTGTTTTTT
TRBJ2-5,NA,TRBV29-1,NA,CSVEPSGETQYF,TGCAGCGTTGAACCTAGTGGCGAGACCCAGTACTTC
TRBJ1-2,NA,TRBV20-1,NA,CSASNRVGYTF,TGCAGTGCTTCAAACAGGGTCGGCTACACCTTC
TRBJ2-7,NA,TRBV11-2,TRBD2,CASSVSGGFYEQYF,TGTGCCAGCAGCGTTAGCGGGGGATTTTACGAGCAGTACTTC
TRBJ1-3,NA,TRBV5-1,NA,CASSLAVDGGVSSGNTIYF,TGCGCCAGCAGCTTGGCCGTAGACGGAGGGGTGTCCTCTGGAAACACCATATATTTT
TRBJ2-5,NA,TRBV5-4,NA,CASSATGGEQETQYF,TGTGCCAGCAGCGCAACTGGCGGAGAACAAGAGACCCAGTACTTC
TRBJ2-2,NA,TRBV5-1,NA,CASSLNPANTGELFF,TGCGCCAGCAGCTTGAACCCAGCGAACACCGGGGAGCTGTTTTTT
TRBJ1-2,NA,TRBV27,TRBD1,CASSERDSVGYTF,TGTGCCAGCAGTGAAAGGGACAGCGTGGGCTACACCTTC
TRBJ1-1,NA,TRBV6-2/TRBV6-3,NA,CASSYWQGTEAFF,TGTGCCAGCAGTTATTGGCAGGGGACTGAAGCTTTCTTT
TRBJ2-3,NA,TRBV24-1,TRBD1,CATSDVQGPDTQYF,TGTGCCACCAGTGATGTACAGGGGCCAGATACGCAGTATTTT
TRBJ2-2,few,TRBV19,TRBD2,CASSIRSSGRALDGELFF,TGTGCCAGTAGTATAAGGTCGTCGGGGAGGGCCCTAGACGGGGAGCTGTTTTTT
TRBJ2-7,once,TRBV4-1,NA,CASSQDQGMGEQYF,TGCGCCAGCAGCCAAGATCAGGGAATGGGAGAGCAGTACTTC
TRBJ1-1,NA,TRBV10-1,TRBD1,CASSGQGTEAFF,TGCGCCAGCAGTGGACAGGGGACTGAAGCTTTCTTT
TRBJ2-5,NA,TRBV5-1,NA,CACQTGTRETQYF,TGCGCCTGTCAAACAGGGACCAGGGAGACCCAGTACTTC
TRBJ2-7,NA,TRBV12-3/TRBV12-4,NA,CASSPSSYEQYF,TGTGCCAGCAGTCCATCCTCCTACGAGCAGTACTTC
TRBJ2-2,NA,TRBV29-1,TRBD2,CSVGRLAGHTGELFF,TGCAGCGTTGGGCGCTTAGCGGGACACACCGGGGAGCTGTTTTTT
TRBJ2-3,NA,TRBV14,TRBD1,CASSQRGQVGDTQYF,TGTGCCAGCAGCCAAAGGGGGCAGGTAGGGGATACGCAGTATTTT
TRBJ2-3,NA,TRBV19,NA,CASSKNGLAITDTQYF,TGTGCCAGTAGTAAGAACGGTTTAGCAATCACAGATACGCAGTATTTT
TRBJ1-2,NA,TRBV7-9,NA,CASSPSYEDGYTF,TGTGCCAGCAGCCCTTCTTACGAGGATGGCTACACCTTC
TRBJ2-7,NA,TRBV5-1,TRBD2,CASSPEREIYEQYF,TGCGCCAGCAGCCCAGAGCGGGAGATCTACGAGCAGTACTTC
TRBJ2-7,NA,TRBV2,TRBD2,CASSDPAGVPYEQYF,TGTGCCAGCAGTGATCCAGCGGGGGTTCCCTACGAGCAGTACTTC
TRBJ1-1,NA,TRBV18,NA,CASSPHRETEAFF,TGTGCCAGCTCACCGCACAGGGAAACTGAAGCTTTCTTT
TRBJ1-2,NA,TRBV5-4,TRBD1,CASSLGQGAESYGYTF,TGTGCCAGCAGCTTGGGACAGGGGGCAGAAAGCTATGGCTACACCTTC
TRBJ2-1,NA,TRBV6-5,NA,CASSRNTGFNEQFF,TGTGCCAGCAGCCGAAATACAGGGTTCAATGAGCAGTTCTTC
TRBJ2-1,NA,TRBV27,TRBD1,CASSLVGQGRILADEQFF,TGTGCCAGCAGTTTAGTCGGACAGGGTCGGATTTTGGCTGATGAGCAGTTCTTC
TRBJ2-7,NA,TRBV6-1,NA,CASSDRQFDEQYF,TGTGCCAGCAGTGATCGACAGTTCGACGAGCAGTACTTC
TRBJ2-1,NA,TRBV6-5,TRBD1,CASSYTPLGGDEQFF,TGTGCCAGCAGTTACACCCCCCTAGGGGGCGATGAGCAGTTCTTC
TRBJ2-3,NA,TRBV30,NA,CAWSMDSYFTDTQYF,TGTGCCTGGAGTATGGACAGTTACTTCACAGATACGCAGTATTTT
TRBJ1-1,few,TRBV27,NA,CASSLGGVTEAFF,TGTGCCAGCAGTTTAGGGGGGGTCACTGAAGCTTTCTTT
TRBJ1-6,few,TRBV7-2,NA,CASSPGASFTPLHF,TGTGCCAGCAGCCCTGGGGCATCATTCACACCCCTCCACTTT
TRBJ1-1,NA,TRBV7-3,NA,CASSLTSYTEAFF,TGTGCCAGCAGCTTAACTTCGTACACTGAAGCTTTCTTT
TRBJ2-5,NA,TRBV2,TRBD1,CASSPGQEVQYF,TGTGCCAGCAGCCCTGGACAGGAGGTCCAGTACTTC
TRBJ2-1,NA,TRBV10-3,NA,CAISDGGEQFF,TGTGCCATCAGTGACGGGGGTGAGCAGTTCTTC
TRBJ2-1,NA,TRBV7-3,TRBD1,CASSSTDRALYNEQFF,TGTGCCAGCAGCTCCACTGACAGGGCGCTCTACAATGAGCAGTTCTTC
TRBJ2-7,NA,TRBV4-2,TRBD2,CASSQDSHGGTYEQYF,TGTGCCAGCAGCCAAGATAGTCACGGGGGGACCTACGAGCAGTACTTC
TRBJ1-2,NA,TRBV7-3,TRBD1,CASSPTGDAADGYTF,TGTGCCAGCAGCCCTACAGGGGATGCGGCGGATGGCTACACCTTC
TRBJ2-1,NA,TRBV13,TRBD2,CASTHLASGQNEQFF,TGTGCCAGCACCCACCTCGCTAGCGGGCAAAATGAGCAGTTCTTC
TRBJ2-7,NA,TRBV24-1,TRBD1,CATSLGQGSYEQYF,TGTGCCACCAGTCTCGGACAGGGTTCCTACGAGCAGTACTTC
TRBJ2-5,NA,TRBV5-1,NA,CASSLAEGSPETQYF,TGCGCCAGCAGCTTGGCGGAGGGTTCACCAGAGACCCAGTACTTC
TRBJ2-7,once,TRBV10-1,NA,CATDPTSLYEQYF,TGCGCCACCGACCCTACTAGTCTCTACGAGCAGTACTTC
TRBJ1-6,NA,TRBV19,NA,CASSSHRDSPLHF,TGTGCCAGTAGTTCCCACAGAGATTCACCCCTCCACTTT
TRBJ2-1,NA,TRBV6-4,TRBD2,CASSAGTSGSKEQFF,TGTGCCAGCAGTGCCGGGACTAGCGGGAGTAAGGAGCAGTTCTTC